The 21 T cell receptor beta chains reported below all come from one sample, sequenced in a study of cytomegalovirus exposure and HLA in healthy donors. Profiling relied on immunoSEQ multiplex PCR, and the TCRdb table lists in-frame clones only, not all of them. There are fewer than 350,000 clones in the sample; roughly 90% occur only once, and approximately 0.95% lies in the top ten. Sequencing used PBMCs. The source of these receptors is a woman under 30 in good health and CMV-seronegative.

The chain joins TRBV19 to TRBJ1-2, with TRBD1 matching over 7 bases. From germline, CDR1 is LNHDA and CDR2 SQIVND (reference sequence). The CDR3 has 14 residues. The junction had 7 bases not matched to a gene; V was cut back by 4 bases and J by 5 bases. In DNA form, the CDR3 reads TGTGCCAGTAGTAGAGACAGGGAAATTTATGGCTACACCTTC. Protein product: CASSRDREIYGYTF.

The chain couples TRBV4-3 to TRBJ1-1; tentative D call: TRBD1 (5 bases). Trimming pared 0 bases from V and 3 bases from J, leaving 11 bases between. This CDR3 is 15 amino acids long. Germline V lookup: CDR1 LGHNA, CDR2 YSLEER. CDR3 sequence: CASSQDQGGDTEAFF. The CDR3, as DNA: TGCGCCAGCAGCCAAGATCAGGGAGGGGACACTGAAGCTTTCTTT.

The V call is TRBV7-2, the J call TRBJ2-2; possibly TRBD2 for D (6 bases). Between the trimmed V and J ends, which lost 2 bases and 5 bases, there was a span of 12 bases. Germline values: CDR1 SGHTA, CDR2 FQGNSA. The CDR3 has 15 residues. This CDR3 is CASSLNQAGTGELFF. DNA for the CDR3: TGTGCCAGCAGCTTAAACCAGGCGGGAACCGGGGAGCTGTTTTTT.

This chain's CDR3 is CAWSSGQGGRYEKLFF. CDR3 DNA sequence: TGTGCCTGGAGCTCGGGACAGGGGGGACGATATGAAAAACTGTTTTTT. The chain recombines TRBV30 with TRBJ1-4; 11 bases fit TRBD1. Trimming removed 3 bases from V and 6 bases from J; junction bases left unmatched: 9. The CDR3 runs to 16 residues. CDR1 and CDR2 (germline): GTSNPN, SVGIG (reference sequence).

This clone showed up just once. This rearrangement joins TRBV27 to TRBJ2-1, with 8 nucleotides matching TRBD1. This CDR3 spans 17 amino acids. V trimming: 3 bases; J trimming: 3 bases; junction bases outside the gene matches: 10. The germline gives CDR1 MNHEY, CDR2 SMNVEV (reference sequence). The chain's CDR3 is CASSFYKTGEYYNEQFF. Here the CDR3 DNA reads TGTGCCAGCAGTTTTTATAAGACAGGGGAGTACTACAATGAGCAGTTCTTC.

The chain carries TRBV18 and TRBJ2-2; 13 bases map to TRBD2. V shed 1 base, J shed 4 bases, and the junction held 9 bases outside the gene matches. Germline V gives CDR1 KGHSH, CDR2 LQKENI. There are 19 residues in the CDR3. As DNA, the CDR3 is TGTGCCAGCTCACCACTCCCGACTAGCGGGAGGACTGTCACCGGGGAGCTGTTTTTT. Protein: CASSPLPTSGRTVTGELFF.

The V gene is TRBV2, the J gene TRBJ2-5, with 11 bases identical to TRBD2. The CDR3 runs to 15 residues. V trimming: 6 bases; J trimming: 5 bases; junction bases outside the gene matches: 8. Germline assignment: CDR1 SNHLY and CDR2 FYNNEI. This CDR3 reads CASRMLAGGGETQYF. CDR3 bases: TGTGCCAGCAGGATGCTAGCGGGAGGAGGGGAGACCCAGTACTTC. Full variable domain (rest looked up from reference TRBV2 and TRBJ2-5): EPEVTQTPSHQVTQMGQEVILRCVPISNHLYFYWYRQILGQKVEFLVSFYNNEISEKSEIFDDQFSVERPDGSNFTLKIRSTKLEDSAMYFCASRMLAGGGETQYFGPGTRLLVL.

The chain is built from TRBV9 and TRBJ2-1; 7 bases are a match to TRBD2. The CDR3 length is 13 residues. Germline lookup yields CDR1 SGDLS and CDR2 YYNGEE. V gave up 0 bases and J gave up 6 bases; unmatched junction bases: 0. CDR3 DNA sequence: TGTGCCAGCAGCGTAGGCGGGAGCAATGAGCAGTTCTTC. Translating it yields CASSVGGSNEQFF.

The chain combines TRBV5-1 with TRBJ1-4; D is unclear. Germline V gene lookup returns CDR1 SGHRS and CDR2 YFSETQ. The CDR3 extends over 14 amino acids. Trimming left V 2 bases short and J 0 bases short, with 5 bases between. DNA of the CDR3: TGCGCCAGCAGCTTAGAGACAACTAATGAAAAACTGTTTTTT. Its protein is CASSLETTNEKLFF.

The chain couples TRBV6-1 to TRBJ1-5; 7 bases agree with TRBD1. This CDR3 has 13 amino acids. The germline V gene encodes CDR1 MNHNS and CDR2 SASEGT. The V segment lost 8 bases and the J segment 5 bases; nucleotides outside the gene matches: 6. CDR3 residues: CASGRQGHQPQHF. The CDR3 bases are TGTGCCAGCGGGCGACAGGGCCATCAGCCCCAGCATTTT.

The chain joins TRBV13 to TRBJ1-1; tentative D call: TRBD1 (6 bases). The CDR3 has 14 residues. Germline CDR1 reads PRHDT; CDR2 reads FYEKMQ (reference sequence). V gave up 1 base and J gave up 6 bases, with 12 bases separating them. The CDR3 sequence: CASSLVDRPAEAFF. The CDR3, as DNA: TGTGCCAGCAGCTTAGTTGACAGGCCCGCTGAAGCTTTCTTT.

CDR3 protein: CASIPRDRAGGEAFF. In nucleotides, the CDR3 is TGTGCCAGCATCCCCCGAGACAGGGCGGGTGGGGAAGCTTTCTTT. The chain has TRBV5-4 and TRBJ1-1, with 7 bases fitting TRBD1. The CDR3 extends over 15 amino acids. Germline assignment: CDR1 SGHNT and CDR2 YYREEE (reference sequence). V was pared by 6 bases and J by 8 bases, with 16 bases of the junction left unmatched.

V usage is TRBV2 and J usage is TRBJ1-6; no reliable D call. Germline V CDR1 and CDR2: SNHLY, FYNNEI. The CDR3 runs 14 residues. V was clipped by 2 bases and J by 11 bases, with 13 bases between them. For the CDR3, the DNA is TGTGCCAGCAGTGAAAATTGGGTTGGGCCACCCCTCCACTTT. Protein: CASSENWVGPPLHF.

This sequence joins TRBV28 and TRBJ2-7, with 13 bases matching TRBD2. The CDR3 is 14 residues long. The V gene's germline CDR1 is MDHEN and CDR2 SYDVKM. V dropped 6 bases and J dropped 4; count of bases not matched to a gene: 3. The CDR3 loop is CASSGLAGVYEQYF. In DNA form, the CDR3 reads TGTGCCAGCAGCGGACTAGCGGGAGTTTACGAGCAGTACTTC.

The chain employs TRBV27 and TRBJ2-2, with a weak D call TRBD1 (5 bases). Germline CDR1 is MNHEY and CDR2 is SMNVEV (reference sequence). This CDR3 has 13 residues. V was shortened by 4 bases and J by 6 bases, with 9 bases between the two germline ends. For the CDR3, the DNA is TGTGCCAGCAGTTCCAGGGTTGCCGGGGAGCTGTTTTTT. Its protein product is CASSSRVAGELFF.

This chain links TRBV7-8 with TRBJ2-7, with 10 bases that match TRBD2. The CDR3 is 14 residues long. Germline lookup yields CDR1 SGHVS and CDR2 FQNEAQ. The junction had 8 bases not matched to a gene; V was cut back by 5 bases and J by 7 bases. As DNA, the CDR3 is TGTGCCAGCAGCGGAAGGACTAGCGGCGGGGAGCAGTACTTC. Translating gives CASSGRTSGGEQYF.

This clone was found a few times. The rearrangement links TRBV5-6 to TRBJ1-2; D gene unclear. Germline V CDR1 and CDR2: SGHDT, YYEEEE. The CDR3 is 12 residues long. Trimming took off 2 bases at V and 4 bases at J, with 6 bases between the two ends. The CDR3 reads CASSLRGYGYTF. The CDR3 nucleotides read TGTGCCAGCAGCTTACGGGGCTATGGCTACACCTTC.

V and J are TRBV7-9 and TRBJ2-7; TRBD1 is a possible D gene (6 bases). The CDR3 has 19 amino acids. The V gene's germline CDR1 is SEHNR and CDR2 FQNEAQ (reference sequence). V lost 5 bases and J lost 2, with 28 bases in between. This CDR3 reads CASSPRGGQYEAQTYEQYF. As DNA, the CDR3 is TGTGCCAGCAGCCCCAGAGGCGGACAGTATGAAGCCCAAACCTACGAGCAGTACTTC.

This clone came up a few times. Other nucleotide sequences in the sample specify the same CDR3. CDR3 in amino acids: CASSELSNQPQHF. DNA for the CDR3: TGTGCCAGCAGTGAACTTAGCAATCAGCCCCAGCATTTT. The V call is TRBV6-1, the J call TRBJ1-5, with D uncertain. CDR1 and CDR2 (germline): MNHNS, SASEGT. V lost 2 bases and J lost 0, with 2 bases in between. This CDR3 spans 13 amino acids.

The chain joins TRBV5-1 to TRBJ2-7, with 8 bases matching TRBD2. Per the germline V gene, CDR1 is SGHRS and CDR2 is YFSETQ. V lost 3 bases, J lost 6 bases, and 2 bases stayed unmatched. CDR3 length equals 12 residues. The DNA for the CDR3 is TGCGCCAGCAGCTACGGGGGGGGCGAGCAGTACTTC. This gives the protein CASSYGGGEQYF.

The rearrangement uses TRBV9 and TRBJ1-4; 11 nucleotides match TRBD1. The CDR3 has 16 residues. V trimming: 0 bases; J trimming: 7 bases; junction bases outside the gene matches: 5. In germline, CDR1 is SGDLS, CDR2 YYNGEE. The CDR3 region has the DNA TGTGCCAGCAGCGTAGCTCCGGGACAGGGGGGTGAAAAACTGTTTTTT. It specifies CASSVAPGQGGEKLFF. Based on the CDR3 plus reference TRBV9 and TRBJ1-4, the full variable domain is DSGVTQTPKHLITATGQRVTLRCSPRSGDLSVYWYQQSLDQGLQFLIQYYNGEERAKGNILERFSAQQFPDLHSELNLSSLELGDSALYFCASSVAPGQGGEKLFFGSGTQLSVL.